The T cell receptor beta chain described here comes from a study of blood T cells in healthy people across ages. The CDR3 has 13 amino acids. V lost 4 bases, J lost 8 bases, and 11 bases lay in between. Germline CDR1 MGHRA, CDR2 YSYEKL. This clonotype was detected only a few times. A second about 7 to 11 cycle PCR used barcoded and J-beta primers. Using its own MiXCR run on the 5' RACE reads, TCRdb lists one record per CDR3 protein. The profile covers hundreds of thousands of distinct CDR3 sequences, with under 25% appearing a single time and more than 3% taken by the ten largest. V gene TRBV4-1 combines with J gene TRBJ1-4, with unresolved D. Source material: blood. The clonotype comes from a man between 65 and 85 years old in good health. The CDR3 DNA follows: TGCGCCAGCAGCCCGGGCCCCTGGGAAAAACTGTTTTTT. It is translated as CASSPGPWEKLFF.